These T cell receptor beta chains were read from a single sample in a study of cytomegalovirus exposure and HLA in healthy donors. Sequenced by immunoSEQ multiplex PCR; TCRdb stores in-frame clones only, minus some. This table holds approximately 100,000 clones, 76% found once. The sequenced material came from PBMCs. These receptors came from a woman aged 40-49 years in good health and CMV-seropositive. CDR3s include the opening cysteine and the closing phenylalanine or tryptophan. The D gene is left open where the match is weak. Some rows have no size entry. The others give once, few or many, or a class for an expanded clone.

TRBD1,TRBV5-6,TRBJ1-6,.,TGTGCCAGCAGCTTCGACAGGGGTAGTTCACCCCTCCACTTT,CASSFDRGSSPLHF
TRBD1,TRBV30,TRBJ1-2,.,TGTGCCTGGAGCGGAGTGGGGGGACAGTGGGAATCCAACTATGGCTACACCTTC,CAWSGVGGQWESNYGYTF
TRBD1,TRBV12-5,TRBJ2-7,.,TGTGCTAGTGGTTTGGGACAGGGGCCTGGGGGTGAGCAGTACTTC,CASGLGQGPGGEQYF
TRBD1,TRBV18,TRBJ1-2,.,TGTGCCAGCTCCGAGACAGGGTTCGGCTACACCTTC,CASSETGFGYTF
.,TRBV30,TRBJ2-5,.,TGTGCCTGGAGTCAATTGACAGGAACGGGCCAGTACTTC,CAWSQLTGTGQYF
TRBD2,TRBV7-9,TRBJ2-5,.,TGTGCCAGCAGCTTTGGGACTAGCGGGGGCTCACAAGAGACCCAGTACTTC,CASSFGTSGGSQETQYF
TRBD1,TRBV6-6,TRBJ1-1,once,TGTGCCAGCAGTTTGGACAGGGGGGAGACTTTCTTT,CASSLDRGETFF
.,TRBV5-1,TRBJ1-3,.,TGCGCCAGCAGTCAGGGCCCGAGAAATACCATATATTTT,CASSQGPRNTIYF
TRBD2,TRBV19,TRBJ2-3,.,TGTGCCAGTAGATCGGGACTAGCGGGGGGCCAAGATACGCAGTATTTT,CASRSGLAGGQDTQYF
.,TRBV7-2,TRBJ1-6,.,TGTGCCAGCAGCCCCGCTCGAGGTGTTGGTTCACCCCTCCACTTT,CASSPARGVGSPLHF
TRBD2,TRBV6-1,TRBJ2-3,.,TGTGCCAGCATGAAAGCGGGGGGGCCCGATACGCAGTATTTT,CASMKAGGPDTQYF
.,TRBV13,TRBJ1-1,.,TGTGCCAGCAGCACTTACAGCCCCCAATGGGAGCCGGGCACTGAAGCTTTCTTT,CASSTYSPQWEPGTEAFF
.,TRBV6-4,TRBJ1-6,few,TGTGCCAGCAGCCCTAGGCCAGGGTGGAATAATTCACCCCTCCACTTT,CASSPRPGWNNSPLHF
TRBD1,TRBV10-3,TRBJ1-1,.,TGTGCCATCAGCTACCTTCAACTCCGGGACAGGGTCGGGAACACTGAAGCTTTCTTT,CAISYLQLRDRVGNTEAFF
.,TRBV19,TRBJ1-1,.,TGTGCCAGTAGTATTGGCACCTCGAACACTGAAGCTTTCTTT,CASSIGTSNTEAFF
TRBD1,TRBV18,TRBJ1-2,.,TGTGCCAGCTCACCAACGCAAGGGGGCCATGGCTACACCTTC,CASSPTQGGHGYTF
TRBD1,TRBV7-3,TRBJ2-2,.,TGTGCCAGCAGCTCCCGACAGGGTGGCGGGGAGCTGTTTTTT,CASSSRQGGGELFF
.,TRBV9,TRBJ2-1,.,TGTGCCAGCAGCGTAGACTCGGCGGAAATCGGTGAGCAGTTCTTC,CASSVDSAEIGEQFF
.,TRBV7-8,TRBJ2-1,.,TGTGCCAGCAGCCCCCCTAGTCTGACAGGACCTTACAATGAGCAGTTCTTC,CASSPPSLTGPYNEQFF
TRBD2,TRBV7-9,TRBJ2-5,.,TGTGCCAGCAGCCCAGGCTGGACTAGCGGGATACAAGAGACCCAGTACTTC,CASSPGWTSGIQETQYF
.,TRBV11-2,TRBJ2-1,.,TGTGCCAGCAGCTCCAGGACTACCGGATACAATGAGCAGTTCTTC,CASSSRTTGYNEQFF
.,TRBV10-3,TRBJ1-4,.,TGTGCCATCAGTGAATACTCCATCGGGGTTTCGAATGAAAAACTGTTTTTT,CAISEYSIGVSNEKLFF
.,TRBV10-3,TRBJ1-1,.,TGTGCCATCAGCCCCGGAGGGAACACTGAAGCTTTCTTT,CAISPGGNTEAFF
.,TRBV6-1,TRBJ1-3,.,TGTGCCAGCAGGGTAATAAGAGGCTCAGGAAACACCATATATTTT,CASRVIRGSGNTIYF
TRBD2,TRBV5-1,TRBJ2-1,.,TGCGCCAGCAGCTCACCGGGAGAGGTAGCGGGGGGGCCATGGAATGAGCAGTTCTTC,CASSSPGEVAGGPWNEQFF
TRBD1,TRBV5-4,TRBJ1-1,.,TGTGCCAGCAGCCCGGGACAGGGTGGTCGAAACACTGAAGCTTTCTTT,CASSPGQGGRNTEAFF
TRBD2,TRBV5-4,TRBJ2-3,once,TGTGCCAGCAGCTCCAGCGGGGGGATTATAAAGGCGGCGCAGTATTTT,CASSSSGGIIKAAQYF
.,TRBV4-1,TRBJ2-5,.,TGCGCCAGCAGCCACCCGGGTGGAGAGACCCAGTACTTC,CASSHPGGETQYF